This TCR beta chain was obtained from a study of OX40 agonist ivuxolimab in advanced cancers. Study-wide background: Patients got intravenous ivuxolimab at 0.01 to 10 mg/kg every 2 weeks. At approximately 80% male, the cohort had a mean age of 60 years, ranging from about 23 to 79. The eligibility criteria allowed prior anti-PD-1, anti-PD-L1 or anti-CTLA-4 therapy, and about 40% had some.

Note on this clone: Its target is unknown.

Points from the study as a whole: In general, CD8+ T cells held more expanded clones than CD4+ did, on average.

Sequencing used immunoSEQ multiplex PCR; TCRdb keeps in-frame clones, though not all of them. The repertoire holds about 73,000 clones, with approximately 83% as singletons. V was pared by 3 bases and J by 7 bases, with 5 bases of the junction left unmatched. Looked up from germline, CDR1 is KGHSH and CDR2 is LQKENI. The CDR3 runs 15 residues. This receptor was identified in an adult with an advanced solid tumor such as melanoma, head and neck, liver or kidney cancer. This chain connects TRBV18 to TRBJ2-1; 11 bases agree with TRBD2. Source: CD4+ or CD8+ T cells sorted from blood, taken in a trial of the OX40 agonist ivuxolimab. The CDR3 spells CASSPKGLAVNEQFF. Written as DNA, the CDR3 is TGTGCCAGCTCACCGAAGGGACTAGCGGTTAATGAGCAGTTCTTC.